The 12 T cell receptor beta chains in this list originate from one sample, sequenced in a study of T cells after yellow fever vaccination. TCRdb reprocessed the 5' RACE reads via MiXCR and lists one record per CDR3 protein. The repertoire includes roughly 310,000 distinct CDR3 sequences, approximately 9% of them detected once, and around 17% sits in the top ten. This sample comprised PBMCs, obtained on the day of the first yellow fever vaccination. Receptors originate from a man aged 18 to 29 who received the YFV17D yellow fever vaccine.

This clonotype was counted a few times. The chain carries TRBV6-2 or TRBV6-3 and TRBJ1-5; TRBD1 aligns across 10 bases. The CDR3 runs 16 residues. Germline V gene sequence: CDR1 MNHEY, CDR2 SVGEGT. J was trimmed by 3 bases and V by 6 bases; bases with no gene match: 8. CDR3: CASSPTGQGFNQPQHF. CDR3 DNA: TGTGCCAGCAGCCCTACGGGACAGGGGTTCAATCAGCCCCAGCATTTT.

This clonotype turned up a few times. CDR3 in DNA: TGTGCCAGCAGCTTAGCCAGATCCTACGAGCAGTACGTC. Its translation: CASSLARSYEQYV. V gene TRBV7-2 combines with J gene TRBJ2-7, with D unresolved. The CDR3 has 13 residues. V dropped 0 bases and J dropped 1 base, with 4 bases sitting between them. CDR1 and CDR2 (germline): SGHTA, FQGNSA.

This clonotype was observed a handful of times. V and J are TRBV12-3 or TRBV12-4 and TRBJ2-6; 7 bases map to TRBD2. CDR3 length: 16 residues. V shed 3 bases, J shed 0 bases, and the junction held 2 bases outside the gene matches. DNA of the CDR3: TGTGCCAGCAGTTTTGGCGGGGGCTCTGGGGCCAACGTCCTGACTTTC. Translated, it gives CASSFGGGSGANVLTF.

This clonotype has just a few counts. This sequence joins TRBV6-1 and TRBJ1-5; no definite D call. The CDR3 extends over 14 amino acids. Trimming removed 10 bases at V and 4 bases at J, with 17 bases between. CDR1 MNHNS and CDR2 SASEGT come from the germline V gene. CDR3 bases: TGTGCCACCTCGTTGAATGGGAGAAATCAGCCCCAGCATTTT. Protein product: CATSLNGRNQPQHF.

This clonotype occurred a few times. The V call is TRBV28, the J call TRBJ2-2, with TRBD2 matching 12 bases. CDR1 MDHEN and CDR2 SYDVKM come from the germline V gene. The V segment lost 7 bases and the J segment 6 bases; nucleotides outside the gene matches: 6. CDR3 length equals 15 residues. CDR3 nucleotides: TGTGCCAGCATCCAGACTAGCGGGGGCGCCGGGGAGCTGTTTTTT. It yields the protein CASIQTSGGAGELFF.

This clonotype has only a few counts. The V gene is TRBV6-1, the J gene TRBJ1-1, with D unresolved. The V and J ends lost 6 bases and 2 bases respectively, with 10 bases between them. Germline CDR1 MNHNS, CDR2 SASEGT. This CDR3 contains 13 residues. The CDR3 bases are TGTGCCAGCAGCGGACCGGGAAACACTGAAGCTTTCTTT. As protein: CASSGPGNTEAFF.

A few counts support this clonotype. The CDR3 bases are TGTGCCAGCAGCTGGGACCGCCCGGTCTCTGGAAACACCATATATTTT. It yields the protein CASSWDRPVSGNTIYF. The rearrangement links TRBV7-2 to TRBJ1-3; D is perhaps TRBD1 (5 bases). V lost 4 bases and J lost 0, with 13 bases in between. Germline CDR1 reads SGHTA; CDR2 reads FQGNSA. The CDR3 contains 16 residues.

This clonotype was observed many times. CDR3 in DNA: TGCGCCAGCAGCCCCGGACGGAAGACTAGCACAGATACGCAGTATTTT. As protein: CASSPGRKTSTDTQYF. V gene TRBV5-1 combines with J gene TRBJ2-3, with D unresolved. Deletions cut 4 bases from V and 0 bases from J, with 15 bases between. The length of the CDR3 is 16 residues. CDR1 is SGHRS, CDR2 YFSETQ, per germline.

In its sample, this clonotype was seen a few times. This chain links TRBV4-2 with TRBJ2-3; TRBD2 agrees at 7 bases. The CDR3 loop spans 18 amino acids. V dropped 0 bases and J dropped 0; count of bases not matched to a gene: 9. Germline-derived CDR1 and CDR2 are LGHNA and YNFKEQ. The CDR3 DNA reads TGTGCCAGCAGCCAAGAGGGGGGGATATCCTCTAGCACAGATACGCAGTATTTT. Protein: CASSQEGGISSSTDTQYF.

This clonotype was counted between two and nine times. The chain combines TRBV2 with TRBJ2-1, with D unclear. Germline loops: CDR1 SNHLY, CDR2 FYNNEI. V lost 4 bases and J 9 bases, leaving 13 bases between the germline ends. The CDR3 has 13 amino acids. In DNA, the CDR3 is TGTGCCAGCAGTGGGCTAGTTTCGTCTGAGCAGTTCTTC. Protein product: CASSGLVSSEQFF.

This clonotype was seen more than once but under ten times. The chain recombines TRBV21-1 with TRBJ2-1. TRBV21-1 is listed as a pseudogene. The CDR3 sequence is 18 residues long. The CDR3 is CASSNPDTGDIPYNEQFF. DNA for the CDR3: TGTGCCAGCAGCAACCCCGACACCGGCGATATCCCCTACAATGAGCAGTTCTTC.

Ten or more counts support this clonotype. The chain links TRBV7-3 to TRBJ2-3; D may be TRBD2 (5 bases). Germline loops: CDR1 SGHTA, CDR2 FQGTGA. The CDR3 contains 14 residues. The germline V and J ends were trimmed by 0 bases and 6 bases, with 10 bases remaining between them. As DNA, the CDR3 is TGTGCCAGCAGCTTAACGCTGAGGGCCGATACGCAGTATTTT. As protein: CASSLTLRADTQYF. The full variable domain, its missing parts supplied by reference TRBV7-3 and TRBJ2-3, is GAGVSQTPSNKVTEKGKYVELRCDPISGHTALYWYRQSLGQGPEFLIYFQGTGAADDSGLPNDRFFAVRPEGSVSTLKIQRTERGDSAVYLCASSLTLRADTQYFGPGTRLTVL.